This is a list of T cell receptor beta chains from one sample in a study of identical twins. MiXCR, applied by TCRdb to the 5' RACE reads, yields one record per CDR3 protein. The sample carries hundreds of thousands of distinct CDR3 sequences, around 8.3% recorded once. This sample also belongs to another study, concerning yellow fever vaccine responses in identical twins.

Sequenced material: PBMCs. The source of these receptors is a woman under 30 in good health. CDR3s include the opening cysteine and the closing phenylalanine or tryptophan. A D gene is named only where the DNA matches it firmly. Clone size is shown for a subset of rows, as once, few, many or a class of expanded clone.

cdr3_aa	cdr3_nt	j_call	d_call	clone_size	v_call
CASSSRQGRSSYNEQFF	TGTGCCAGCAGCTCGCGACAGGGCAGATCGTCCTACAATGAGCAGTTCTTC	TRBJ2-1	TRBD1	many	TRBV7-3
CASSLEVHDNEQFF	TGTGCCAGCAGCTTAGAGGTTCACGACAATGAGCAGTTCTTC	TRBJ2-1	-	-	TRBV7-2
CASSRFGEQFF	TGCGCCAGCAGCCGCTTTGGGGAGCAGTTCTTC	TRBJ2-1	-	-	TRBV4-3
CSARGIEIAFF	TGCAGTGCTAGAGGGATAGAGATAGCTTTCTTT	TRBJ1-1	-	few	TRBV20-1
CASSEVETGVLYNEQFF	TGTGCCAGCAGTGAAGTTGAGACAGGGGTCCTTTACAATGAGCAGTTCTTC	TRBJ2-1	TRBD1	few	TRBV2
CSVRQGAFPDTQYF	TGCAGCGTGCGGCAGGGGGCTTTTCCAGATACGCAGTATTTT	TRBJ2-3	TRBD1	many	TRBV29-1
CASSPGAGEQFF	TGTGCCAGCAGCCCAGGGGCAGGTGAGCAGTTCTTC	TRBJ2-1	-	many	TRBV3-1
CASNLRAGDANTGELFF	TGTGCCAGCAACTTACGAGCGGGGGACGCGAACACCGGGGAGCTGTTTTTT	TRBJ2-2	TRBD2	-	TRBV7-9
CASSFDRGRDQPQHF	TGTGCCAGCAGCTTCGACAGGGGGCGAGATCAGCCCCAGCATTTT	TRBJ1-5	TRBD1	few	TRBV5-5
CASTVEGSPLHF	TGTGCCAGCACGGTCGAAGGATCACCCCTCCACTTT	TRBJ1-6	-	-	TRBV28
CASSSTGHQRGSTHTSTDTQYF	TGCGCCAGCAGCTCGACGGGACACCAACGCGGGTCAACCCACACTAGCACAGATACGCAGTATTTT	TRBJ2-3	-	few	TRBV5-1
CASSVNTGELFF	TGTGCCAGCAGCGTGAACACCGGGGAGCTGTTTTTT	TRBJ2-2	-	many	TRBV12-3/TRBV12-4
CAISESAAGAPLEQYF	TGTGCCATCAGTGAGTCCGCAGCGGGAGCCCCTCTCGAGCAGTACTTC	TRBJ2-7	TRBD2	-	TRBV10-3
CASSQGTSGGTDTQYF	TGTGCCAGCAGCCAGGGAACTAGCGGGGGCACAGATACGCAGTATTTT	TRBJ2-3	TRBD2	many	TRBV3-1
CASSLAWNYNEQFF	TGTGCCAGCAGTTTAGCGTGGAACTACAATGAGCAGTTCTTC	TRBJ2-1	-	many	TRBV12-3/TRBV12-4
CAISEGFGASGTYEQYF	TGTGCCATCAGTGAGGGGTTCGGGGCTAGCGGAACCTACGAGCAGTACTTC	TRBJ2-7	TRBD2	many	TRBV10-3
CASSLVGYGYTF	TGTGCCAGCAGTTTAGTTGGCTATGGCTACACCTTC	TRBJ1-2	-	many	TRBV7-2
CSARGTSGNNEQFF	TGCAGTGCTCGAGGGACTAGCGGGAACAATGAGCAGTTCTTC	TRBJ2-1	TRBD2	few	TRBV20-1
CSVAGTFDRSSYEQYF	TGCAGCGTTGCTGGAACTTTTGACAGGAGTTCCTACGAGCAGTACTTC	TRBJ2-7	-	-	TRBV29-1
CASSSGPGGTDTQYF	TGTGCCAGTAGTTCCGGGCCGGGGGGCACAGATACGCAGTATTTT	TRBJ2-3	-	-	TRBV19
CASSFREMNTEAFF	TGTGCCAGCAGCTTTAGGGAAATGAACACTGAAGCTTTCTTT	TRBJ1-1	-	-	TRBV7-2
CASSPSLGQGDVEQYF	TGTGCCAGCAGTCCCTCCTTAGGACAGGGGGATGTTGAGCAGTACTTC	TRBJ2-7	TRBD1	few	TRBV28
CASSPRSGVDTDTQYF	TGTGCCAGCAGCCCCCGTTCGGGGGTGGATACAGATACGCAGTATTTT	TRBJ2-3	-	-	TRBV7-3
CASSSGGWQSSYEQYF	TGCGCCAGCAGCTCGGGGGGTTGGCAGAGCTCCTACGAGCAGTACTTC	TRBJ2-7	TRBD2	-	TRBV5-1
CASSSLGLTYEQYF	TGTGCCAGCAGCTCCCTCGGGTTGACCTACGAGCAGTACTTC	TRBJ2-7	-	-	TRBV7-3
CASSYKSGLAGGHEQFF	TGTGCCAGCAGCTACAAATCGGGACTAGCGGGGGGGCATGAGCAGTTCTTC	TRBJ2-1	TRBD2	few	TRBV7-3
CASSVVASANTGELFF	TGTGCCAGCAGCGTAGTTGCTAGCGCGAACACCGGGGAGCTGTTTTTT	TRBJ2-2	-	many	TRBV9
CASSSLWGRQNYGYTF	TGTGCCAGCAGTTCCCTCTGGGGGAGACAGAACTATGGCTACACCTTC	TRBJ1-2	-	few	TRBV6-5
CSARIGRVNTGELFF	TGCAGTGCTAGAATTGGGAGAGTGAACACCGGGGAGCTGTTTTTT	TRBJ2-2	-	few	TRBV20-1
CASSLARGGSNEQFF	TGTGCCAGCAGCTTAGCCAGGGGAGGGTCAAATGAGCAGTTCTTC	TRBJ2-1	-	few	TRBV7-9
CASSFRGALTEAFF	TGTGCCAGCAGTTTTCGGGGGGCGCTTACTGAAGCTTTCTTT	TRBJ1-1	-	-	TRBV27
CASSRLRDREHEQYF	TGTGCCAGCAGCCGACTCCGGGACAGGGAACACGAGCAGTACTTC	TRBJ2-7	TRBD1	few	TRBV7-9
CSVAGVEGNQPQHF	TGCAGCGTTGCAGGGGTTGAGGGCAATCAGCCCCAGCATTTT	TRBJ1-5	-	-	TRBV29-1
CASSLSVGGRGQPQHF	TGTGCCAGCAGCTTATCGGTAGGGGGGCGAGGTCAGCCCCAGCATTTT	TRBJ1-5	-	few	TRBV7-8
CASSQRDRWYEQYF	TGTGCCAGCAGCCAGCGGGACAGGTGGTACGAGCAGTACTTC	TRBJ2-7	-	-	TRBV7-9
CSVARGARTQYF	TGCAGCGTTGCTCGGGGGGCGCGTACGCAGTATTTT	TRBJ2-3	-	few	TRBV29-1
CSPVPLFPSGGDQPQHF	TGCAGCCCCGTCCCCCTTTTTCCTTCAGGGGGCGATCAGCCCCAGCATTTT	TRBJ1-5	TRBD1	many	TRBV29-1
CASSRGQGARETQYF	TGTGCCAGCAGCAGGGGACAGGGGGCACGGGAGACCCAGTACTTC	TRBJ2-5	TRBD1	-	TRBV5-6
CASSLDPGATDTQYF	TGTGCCAGCAGCTTAGACCCAGGAGCCACAGATACGCAGTATTTT	TRBJ2-3	-	-	TRBV7-2
CASSSGTTSYEQYF	TGTGCCAGCAGTTCCGGGACTACCTCCTACGAGCAGTACTTC	TRBJ2-7	TRBD2	few	TRBV27
CASSLAAPGQTFSGEQYF	TGTGCCAGCAGCTTAGCTGCTCCGGGACAGACCTTCTCAGGCGAGCAGTACTTC	TRBJ2-7	TRBD1	-	TRBV7-2
CASSHQQGAKTKNIQYF	TGTGCCAGCAGCCATCAACAGGGGGCGAAGACCAAAAACATTCAGTACTTC	TRBJ2-4	TRBD1	few	TRBV3-1
CAISDGQGLNYEQYF	TGTGCCATCAGTGATGGACAGGGGTTGAACTACGAGCAGTACTTC	TRBJ2-7	TRBD1	-	TRBV10-3
CASRSDRGPYEQYF	TGTGCCAGCAGAAGTGACAGGGGGCCCTACGAGCAGTACTTC	TRBJ2-7	TRBD1	few	TRBV4-2
CASSLPGGGGDSYTDTQYF	TGTGCCAGCAGCTTACCGGGGGGAGGGGGAGATTCTTACACAGATACGCAGTATTTT	TRBJ2-3	-	-	TRBV7-2
CASSRDRDTRVGYTF	TGTGCCAGCAGCCGAGACAGGGACACGAGGGTAGGCTACACCTTC	TRBJ1-2	TRBD1	once	TRBV4-2
CASSLTLPDTQYF	TGTGCCAGCAGCTTAACCCTGCCGGATACGCAGTATTTT	TRBJ2-3	-	-	TRBV7-3
CASRGLAGLSSYEQYF	TGTGCCAGTCGGGGACTAGCGGGGTTGAGCTCCTACGAGCAGTACTTC	TRBJ2-7	TRBD2	many	TRBV27
CASSKTARSSYEQYF	TGTGCCAGCAGCAAGACAGCCCGAAGCTCCTACGAGCAGTACTTC	TRBJ2-7	-	-	TRBV21-1
CASSLNAGSYEQYF	TGCGCCAGCAGCTTGAATGCAGGATCCTACGAGCAGTACTTC	TRBJ2-7	-	-	TRBV5-1
CASSVWGERANVLTF	TGTGCCAGCAGCGTCTGGGGTGAAAGGGCCAACGTCCTGACTTTC	TRBJ2-6	-	-	TRBV11-2
CASSLTGKAFF	TGTGCCAGCAGCTTAACAGGGAAAGCTTTCTTT	TRBJ1-1	-	few	TRBV7-9
CASRSQGTEAFF	TGTGCCAGCAGGAGTCAGGGGACTGAAGCTTTCTTT	TRBJ1-1	-	many	TRBV12-3/TRBV12-4
CASSKGEDSFSYEQYF	TGTGCCAGCAGCAAAGGGGAGGACAGCTTCTCCTACGAGCAGTACTTC	TRBJ2-7	-	-	TRBV4-2